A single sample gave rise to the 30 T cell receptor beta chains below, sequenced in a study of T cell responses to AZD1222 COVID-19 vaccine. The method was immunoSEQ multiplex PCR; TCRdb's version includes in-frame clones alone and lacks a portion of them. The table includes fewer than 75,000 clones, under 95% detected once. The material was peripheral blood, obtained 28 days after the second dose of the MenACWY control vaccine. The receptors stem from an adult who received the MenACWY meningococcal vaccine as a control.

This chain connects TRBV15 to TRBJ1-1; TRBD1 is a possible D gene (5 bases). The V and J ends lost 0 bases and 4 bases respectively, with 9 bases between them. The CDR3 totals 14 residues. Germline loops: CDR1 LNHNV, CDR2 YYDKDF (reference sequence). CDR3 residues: CATSRDRVGTEAFF. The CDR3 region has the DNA TGTGCCACCAGCAGAGACAGGGTAGGCACTGAAGCTTTCTTT.

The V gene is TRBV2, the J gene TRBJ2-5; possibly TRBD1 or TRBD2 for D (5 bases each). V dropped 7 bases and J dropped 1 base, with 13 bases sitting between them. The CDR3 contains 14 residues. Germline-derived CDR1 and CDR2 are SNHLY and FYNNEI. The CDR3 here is CASKRGPSQETQYF. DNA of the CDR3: TGTGCCAGCAAAAGGGGACCGAGCCAAGAGACCCAGTACTTC.

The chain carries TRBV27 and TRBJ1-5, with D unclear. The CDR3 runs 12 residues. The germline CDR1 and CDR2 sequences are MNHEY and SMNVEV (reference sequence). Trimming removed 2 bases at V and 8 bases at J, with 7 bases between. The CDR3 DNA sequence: TGTGCCAGCAGTTTACCCGGGGAGCCCCAGCATTTT. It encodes CASSLPGEPQHF.

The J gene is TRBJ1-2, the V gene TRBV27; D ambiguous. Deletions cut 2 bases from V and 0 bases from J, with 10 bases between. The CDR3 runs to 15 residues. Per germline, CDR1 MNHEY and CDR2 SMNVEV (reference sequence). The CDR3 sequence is CASSLSPASNYGYTF. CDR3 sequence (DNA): TGTGCCAGCAGTTTAAGTCCAGCCTCTAACTATGGCTACACCTTC.

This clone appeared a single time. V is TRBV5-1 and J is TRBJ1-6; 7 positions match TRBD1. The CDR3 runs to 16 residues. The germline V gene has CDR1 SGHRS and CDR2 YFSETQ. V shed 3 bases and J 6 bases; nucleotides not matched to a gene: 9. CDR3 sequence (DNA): TGCGCCAGCAGCTCGGACAGCCCAGGGGGTAATTCACCCCTCCACTTT. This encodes CASSSDSPGGNSPLHF.

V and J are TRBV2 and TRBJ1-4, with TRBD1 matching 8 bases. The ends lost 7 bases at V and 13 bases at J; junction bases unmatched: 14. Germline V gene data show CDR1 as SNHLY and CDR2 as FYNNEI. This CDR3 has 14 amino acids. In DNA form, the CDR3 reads TGTGCCAGCACTCGTACGTCAGGGGGCGCATTACTGTTTTTT. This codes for CASTRTSGGALLFF. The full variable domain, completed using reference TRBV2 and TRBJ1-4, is EPEVTQTPSHQVTQMGQEVILRCVPISNHLYFYWYRQILGQKVEFLVSFYNNEISEKSEIFDDQFSVERPDGSNFTLKIRSTKLEDSAMYFCASTRTSGGALLFFGSGTQLSVL.

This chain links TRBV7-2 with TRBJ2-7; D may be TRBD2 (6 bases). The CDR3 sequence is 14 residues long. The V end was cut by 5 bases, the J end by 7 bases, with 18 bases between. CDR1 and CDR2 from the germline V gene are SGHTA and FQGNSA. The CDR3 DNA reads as TGTGCCAGCAGCGTCAGCGGGCCGGGGAGGGAGCAGTACTTC. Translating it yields CASSVSGPGREQYF.

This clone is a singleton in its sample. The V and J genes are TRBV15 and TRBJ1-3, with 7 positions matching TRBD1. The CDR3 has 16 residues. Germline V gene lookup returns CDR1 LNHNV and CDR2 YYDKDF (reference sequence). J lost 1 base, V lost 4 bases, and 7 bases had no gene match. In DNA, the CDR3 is TGTGCCACCAGCAAGGAAGTGACAGGGTCTGGAAACACCATATATTTT. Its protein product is CATSKEVTGSGNTIYF.

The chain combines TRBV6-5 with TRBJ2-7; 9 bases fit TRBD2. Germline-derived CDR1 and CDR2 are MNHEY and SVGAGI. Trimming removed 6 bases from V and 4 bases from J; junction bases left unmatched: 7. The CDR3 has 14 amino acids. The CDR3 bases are TGTGCCAGCAGGTCGCGGGAGGGCCGGTACGAGCAGTACTTC. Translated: CASRSREGRYEQYF.

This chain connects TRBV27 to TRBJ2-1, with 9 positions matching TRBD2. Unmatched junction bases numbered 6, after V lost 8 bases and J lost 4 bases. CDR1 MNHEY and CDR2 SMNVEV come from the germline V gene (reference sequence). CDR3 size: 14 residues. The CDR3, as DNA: TGTGCCAGCGGCATAGCGGGAGCATACAATGAGCAGTTCTTC. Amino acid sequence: CASGIAGAYNEQFF.

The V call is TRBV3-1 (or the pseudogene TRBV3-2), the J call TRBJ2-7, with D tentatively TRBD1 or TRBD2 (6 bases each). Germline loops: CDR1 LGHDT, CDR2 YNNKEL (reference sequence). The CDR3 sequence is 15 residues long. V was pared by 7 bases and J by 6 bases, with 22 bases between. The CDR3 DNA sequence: TGTGCCAGCACTCCATCCACCGGGGGCCCTTCCGAGCAGTACTTC. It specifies CASTPSTGGPSEQYF.

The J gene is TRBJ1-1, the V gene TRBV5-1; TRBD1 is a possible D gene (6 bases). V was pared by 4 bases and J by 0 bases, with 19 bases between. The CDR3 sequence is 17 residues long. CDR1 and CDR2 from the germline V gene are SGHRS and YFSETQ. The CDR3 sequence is CASSPGVATYMNTEAFF. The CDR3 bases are TGCGCCAGCAGCCCAGGGGTCGCCACCTACATGAACACTGAAGCTTTCTTT.

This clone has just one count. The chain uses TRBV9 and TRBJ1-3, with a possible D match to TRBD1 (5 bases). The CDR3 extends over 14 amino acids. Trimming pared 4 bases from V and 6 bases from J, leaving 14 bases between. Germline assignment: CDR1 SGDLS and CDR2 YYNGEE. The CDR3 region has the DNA TGTGCCAGCAGCCTCGAGGGCGGACAAAACACCATATATTTT. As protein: CASSLEGGQNTIYF.

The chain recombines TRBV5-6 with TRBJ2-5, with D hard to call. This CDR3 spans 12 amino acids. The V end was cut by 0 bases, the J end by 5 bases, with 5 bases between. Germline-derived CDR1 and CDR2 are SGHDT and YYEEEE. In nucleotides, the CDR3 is TGTGCCAGCAGCTTGGCCGGTGAGACCCAGTACTTC. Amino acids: CASSLAGETQYF.

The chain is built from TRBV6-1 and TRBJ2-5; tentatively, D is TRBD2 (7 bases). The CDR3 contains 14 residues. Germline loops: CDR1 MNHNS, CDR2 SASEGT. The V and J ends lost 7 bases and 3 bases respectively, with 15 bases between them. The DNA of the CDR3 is TGTGCCAGCACTGCGGGGGCGGGGAAAGAGACCCAGTACTTC. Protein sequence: CASTAGAGKETQYF.

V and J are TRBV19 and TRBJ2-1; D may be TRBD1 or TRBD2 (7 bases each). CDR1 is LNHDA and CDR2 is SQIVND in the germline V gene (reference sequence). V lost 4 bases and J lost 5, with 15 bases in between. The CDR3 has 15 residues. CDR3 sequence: CASSTSGGGDNEQFF. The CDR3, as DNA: TGTGCCAGTAGTACCTCAGGGGGAGGGGACAATGAGCAGTTCTTC.

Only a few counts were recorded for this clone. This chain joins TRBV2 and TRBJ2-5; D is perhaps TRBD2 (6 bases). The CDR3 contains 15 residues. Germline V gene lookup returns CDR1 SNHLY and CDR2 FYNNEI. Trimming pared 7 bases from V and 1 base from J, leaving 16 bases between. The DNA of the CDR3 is TGTGCCAGCACGGGTAGCGGTCTGATCCAAGAGACCCAGTACTTC. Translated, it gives CASTGSGLIQETQYF.

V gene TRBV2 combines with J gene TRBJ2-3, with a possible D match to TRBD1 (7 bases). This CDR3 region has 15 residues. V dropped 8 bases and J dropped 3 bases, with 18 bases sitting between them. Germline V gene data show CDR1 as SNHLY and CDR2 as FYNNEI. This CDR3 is CASGQGGGLTDTQYF. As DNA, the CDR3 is TGTGCCAGCGGCCAGGGGGGCGGGTTGACAGATACGCAGTATTTT. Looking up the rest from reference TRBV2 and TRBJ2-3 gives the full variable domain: EPEVTQTPSHQVTQMGQEVILRCVPISNHLYFYWYRQILGQKVEFLVSFYNNEISEKSEIFDDQFSVERPDGSNFTLKIRSTKLEDSAMYFCASGQGGGLTDTQYFGPGTRLTVL.

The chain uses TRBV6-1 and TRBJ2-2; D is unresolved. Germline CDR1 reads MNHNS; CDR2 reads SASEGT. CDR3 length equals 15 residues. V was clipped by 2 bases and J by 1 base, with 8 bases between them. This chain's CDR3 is CASSEKLLNTGELFF. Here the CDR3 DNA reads TGTGCCAGCAGTGAAAAGCTTTTGAACACCGGGGAGCTGTTTTTT.

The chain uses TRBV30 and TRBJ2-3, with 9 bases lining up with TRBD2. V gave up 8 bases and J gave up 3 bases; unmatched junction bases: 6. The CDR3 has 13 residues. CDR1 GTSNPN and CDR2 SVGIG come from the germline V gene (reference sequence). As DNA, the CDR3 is TGTGCCGGTAGCGGGAGCGGGACAGATACGCAGTATTTT. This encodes CAGSGSGTDTQYF.

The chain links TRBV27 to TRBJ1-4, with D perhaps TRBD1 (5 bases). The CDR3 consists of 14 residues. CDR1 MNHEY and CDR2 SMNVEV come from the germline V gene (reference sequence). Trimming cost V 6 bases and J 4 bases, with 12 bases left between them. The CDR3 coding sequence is TGTGCCAGCAGCCCCCGGGACGGTAATGAAAAACTGTTTTTT. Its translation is CASSPRDGNEKLFF.

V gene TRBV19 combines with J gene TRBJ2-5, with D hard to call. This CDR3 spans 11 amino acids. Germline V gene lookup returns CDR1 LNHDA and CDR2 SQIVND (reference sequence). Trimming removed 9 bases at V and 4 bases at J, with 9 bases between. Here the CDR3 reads CASGVAETQYF. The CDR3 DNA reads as TGTGCCAGCGGCGTGGCAGAGACCCAGTACTTC.

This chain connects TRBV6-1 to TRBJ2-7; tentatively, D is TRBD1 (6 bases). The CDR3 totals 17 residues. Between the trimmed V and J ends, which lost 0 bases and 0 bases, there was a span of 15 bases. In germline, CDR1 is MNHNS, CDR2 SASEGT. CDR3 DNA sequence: TGTGCCAGCAGTGAAGCCGCAGGTTGGGGGCTCTCCTACGAGCAGTACTTC. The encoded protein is CASSEAAGWGLSYEQYF.

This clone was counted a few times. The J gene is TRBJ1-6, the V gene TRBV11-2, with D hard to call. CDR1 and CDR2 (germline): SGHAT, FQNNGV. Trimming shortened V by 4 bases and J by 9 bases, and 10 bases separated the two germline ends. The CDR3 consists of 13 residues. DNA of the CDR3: TGTGCCAGCAGCTCCCCGCCCCTTTCACCCCTCCACTTT. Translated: CASSSPPLSPLHF.

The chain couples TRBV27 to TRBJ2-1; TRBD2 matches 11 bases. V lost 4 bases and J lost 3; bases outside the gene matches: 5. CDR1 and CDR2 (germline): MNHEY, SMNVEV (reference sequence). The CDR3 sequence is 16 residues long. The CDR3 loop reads CASSSPGLAGYNEQFF. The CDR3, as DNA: TGTGCCAGCAGTTCACCCGGACTAGCGGGCTACAATGAGCAGTTCTTC.

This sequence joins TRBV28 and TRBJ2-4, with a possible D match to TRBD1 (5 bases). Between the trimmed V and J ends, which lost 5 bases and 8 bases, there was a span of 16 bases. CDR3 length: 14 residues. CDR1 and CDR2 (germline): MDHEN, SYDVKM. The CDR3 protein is CASSTPGEGDIQYF. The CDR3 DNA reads TGTGCCAGCAGTACACCCGGTGAAGGGGACATTCAGTACTTC.

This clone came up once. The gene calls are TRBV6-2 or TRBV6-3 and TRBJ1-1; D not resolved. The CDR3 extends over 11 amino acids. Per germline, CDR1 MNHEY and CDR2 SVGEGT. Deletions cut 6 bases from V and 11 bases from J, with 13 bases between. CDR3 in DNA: TGTGCCAGCAGCCCAGGTTACATGGCTTTCTTT. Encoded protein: CASSPGYMAFF.

For the CDR3, the DNA is TGTGCCTGGAACAAGGCGACAGGGGCGGGCTATGGCTACACCTTC. The encoded protein is CAWNKATGAGYGYTF. The V and J genes are TRBV30 and TRBJ1-2, with 8 bases matching TRBD1. CDR1 is GTSNPN and CDR2 is SVGIG in the germline V gene (reference sequence). The trim removed 4 bases at V and 4 bases at J, leaving 11 bases unmatched. The CDR3 has 15 amino acids.

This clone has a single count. The DNA for the CDR3 is TGTGCCAGCAGCCGGGACCTAATCACTGAAGCTTTCTTT. This encodes CASSRDLITEAFF. This rearrangement joins TRBV3-1 (or the pseudogene TRBV3-2) to TRBJ1-1, with a tentative D call TRBD1 (5 bases). The CDR3 is 13 residues long. Looked up from germline, CDR1 is LGHDT and CDR2 is YNNKEL (reference sequence). Deletions cut 4 bases from V and 4 bases from J, with 10 bases between.

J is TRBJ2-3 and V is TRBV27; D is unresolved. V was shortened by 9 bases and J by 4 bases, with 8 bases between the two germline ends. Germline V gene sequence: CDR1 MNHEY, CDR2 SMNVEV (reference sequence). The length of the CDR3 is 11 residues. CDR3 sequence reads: CASEGPDTQYF. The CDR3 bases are TGTGCCAGTGAAGGGCCAGATACGCAGTATTTT.